These 28 T cell receptor beta chains share one sample of origin, sequenced in a study of blood T cell repertoires in COVID-19. Profiling relied on immunoSEQ multiplex PCR, and the TCRdb table lists in-frame clones only, not all of them. The repertoire holds about 400,000 clones, around 90% seen once, with 2.5% to 3.5% in the top ten. The sample consisted of peripheral blood. The receptors come from a human donor in a cohort sampled during active COVID-19.

The chain recombines TRBV5-1 with TRBJ1-1, with unresolved D. V lost 2 bases to trimming and J lost 0 bases, with 5 bases between them. The CDR3 contains 13 residues. Germline assignment: CDR1 SGHRS and CDR2 YFSETQ. CDR3 sequence (DNA): TGCGCCAGCAGCTTTCACATGAACACTGAAGCTTTCTTT. Amino acid sequence: CASSFHMNTEAFF.

V gene TRBV21-1 combines with J gene TRBJ2-3; the table assigns TRBD2, which was not confirmed against the DNA. TRBV21-1 is annotated as a pseudogene. CDR3 length equals 16 residues. For the CDR3, the DNA is TGTGCCAGCAGCAGCTCAACTAGCGGGAGGACAGATACGCAGTATTTT. It codes for CASSSSTSGRTDTQYF.

This sequence joins TRBV28 and TRBJ2-1, with 11 bases lining up with TRBD2. With 6 bases clipped from V and 7 bases from J, the junction kept 17 bases outside the gene matches. Germline-derived CDR1 and CDR2 are MDHEN and SYDVKM. The CDR3 runs 18 residues. The CDR3: CASRPPNLLAGVLNEQFF. CDR3 DNA: TGTGCCAGCAGACCCCCAAACCTACTAGCGGGAGTACTTAATGAGCAGTTCTTC.

The rearrangement uses TRBV7-2 and TRBJ1-5; the D gene is possibly TRBD1 (5 bases). Germline CDR1 is SGHTA and CDR2 is FQGNSA. The CDR3 extends over 13 amino acids. The V and J ends lost 10 bases and 6 bases respectively, with 16 bases between them. CDR3 in amino acids: CATSYGGSQPQHF. The CDR3 DNA is TGTGCCACCTCCTACGGGGGGTCTCAGCCCCAGCATTTT.

The genes are TRBV27 and TRBJ2-4; D not certain. This CDR3 spans 17 amino acids. V was shortened by 2 bases and J by 0 bases, with 14 bases between the two germline ends. Germline-derived CDR1 and CDR2 are MNHEY and SMNVEV (reference sequence). CDR3 in amino acids: CASSLSSPGLAKNIQYF. The CDR3, as DNA: TGTGCCAGCAGTTTAAGTTCCCCCGGTCTAGCCAAAAACATTCAGTACTTC.

The gene calls are TRBV7-8 and TRBJ1-4; D gene unclear. The germline gives CDR1 SGHVS, CDR2 FQNEAQ. V gave up 5 bases and J gave up 5 bases, with 12 bases separating them. The CDR3 totals 14 residues. CDR3 protein: CASSPEKRNEKLFF. As DNA, the CDR3 is TGTGCCAGCAGCCCGGAGAAGAGAAATGAAAAACTGTTTTTT.

The chain is built from TRBV9 and TRBJ1-1, with 10 bases fitting TRBD1. With 3 bases clipped from V and 0 bases from J, the junction kept 8 bases outside the gene matches. The CDR3 sequence is 17 residues long. CDR1 SGDLS and CDR2 YYNGEE come from the germline V gene. In DNA, the CDR3 is TGTGCCAGCAGCGCTCGACGGGACAGGGGAATGAACACTGAAGCTTTCTTT. Translated: CASSARRDRGMNTEAFF.

This chain uses TRBV30 with TRBJ1-5; 7 bases agree with TRBD1. The CDR3 runs 14 residues. CDR1 and CDR2 (germline): GTSNPN, SVGIG (reference sequence). V gave up 0 bases and J gave up 1 base; unmatched junction bases: 0. CDR3 DNA: TGTGCCTGGAGTGTGGGACAGAGCAATCAGCCCCAGCATTTT. Translating it yields CAWSVGQSNQPQHF.

This chain connects TRBV11-2 to TRBJ1-4; 7 bases agree with TRBD1. Germline V gene data show CDR1 as SGHAT and CDR2 as FQNNGV. V was pared by 2 bases and J by 8 bases, with 5 bases of the junction left unmatched. CDR3 size: 14 residues. The CDR3 spells CASSLIGGDEKLFF. DNA of the CDR3: TGTGCCAGCAGCTTAATAGGGGGCGACGAAAAACTGTTTTTT.

The V and J genes are TRBV9 and TRBJ1-1, with TRBD1 matching 10 bases. The CDR3 spans 17 residues. CDR1 is SGDLS, CDR2 YYNGEE, per germline. Trimming at V came to 0 bases and at J to 4 bases, leaving 9 bases not matched to a gene. CDR3 nucleotides: TGTGCCAGCAGCGTAGCTGCGACAGGGGGCTTCGGCACTGAAGCTTTCTTT. Amino acid sequence: CASSVAATGGFGTEAFF.

This chain joins TRBV13 and TRBJ2-3; the D gene is possibly TRBD1 (6 bases). The CDR3 loop spans 16 amino acids. V dropped 0 bases and J dropped 4 bases, with 14 bases sitting between them. Per germline, CDR1 PRHDT and CDR2 FYEKMQ (reference sequence). The CDR3 region has the DNA TGTGCCAGCAGCTTAGGGGGGACAATAAGGGCAGATACGCAGTATTTT. Translation gives CASSLGGTIRADTQYF.

The chain joins TRBV11-2 to TRBJ1-6; D remains unclear. V lost 5 bases, J lost 5 bases, and 19 bases lay in between. Germline CDR1 is SGHAT and CDR2 is FQNNGV. This CDR3 is 17 amino acids long. The CDR3 sequence: CASSLTMARSHNSPLHF. CDR3 nucleotide sequence: TGTGCCAGCAGCCTGACAATGGCCAGGTCCCATAATTCACCCCTCCACTTT.

This clone was recorded once. The J gene is TRBJ2-3, the V gene TRBV6-4, with no clear D. Germline V lookup: CDR1 MRHNA, CDR2 SNTAGT. The CDR3 covers 13 residues. The V end lost 6 bases, the J end lost 1 base, and 8 bases lay between the germline ends. In nucleotides, the CDR3 is TGTGCCAGCAGAGATAGTGGCACAGATACGCAGTATTTT. Its protein product is CASRDSGTDTQYF.

The chain couples TRBV25-1 to TRBJ2-7; tentative D call: TRBD2 (5 bases). Germline V gene sequence: CDR1 MGHDK, CDR2 SYGVNS. V was shortened by 4 bases and J by 5 bases, with 24 bases between the two germline ends. The CDR3 totals 17 residues. CDR3 sequence reads: CASSVSFGVDVPDEQYF. The CDR3 bases are TGTGCCAGCAGTGTCAGTTTCGGGGTAGACGTCCCCGACGAGCAGTACTTC.

The chain couples TRBV7-9 to TRBJ1-4; 7 positions agree with TRBD1. The CDR3 covers 15 residues. Germline CDR1 reads SEHNR; CDR2 reads FQNEAQ (reference sequence). V shed 5 bases, J shed 5 bases, and the junction held 8 bases outside the gene matches. The CDR3 spells CASSPRDSVNEKLFF. In nucleotides, the CDR3 is TGTGCCAGCAGCCCGCGGGACAGTGTGAATGAAAAACTGTTTTTT.

The CDR3 DNA reads as TGTGCCAGTAGTCCCCGTACTACAGGGTCGGGGACCCAGTACTTC. Translation gives CASSPRTTGSGTQYF. The V gene is TRBV19, the J gene TRBJ2-5; weak D call: TRBD1 (6 bases). Germline V gene sequence: CDR1 LNHDA, CDR2 SQIVND (reference sequence). Trimming shortened V by 5 bases and J by 7 bases, and 20 bases separated the two germline ends. The CDR3 is 15 amino acids.

This chain links TRBV25-1 with TRBJ1-2, with 7 bases identical to TRBD1. This CDR3 contains 14 residues. V lost 8 bases, J lost 9 bases, and 15 bases stayed unmatched. Per germline, CDR1 MGHDK and CDR2 SYGVNS. The CDR3 DNA reads TGTGCCAGCTCCCGGGACAGCCCCGACCTTAGCTACACCTTC. As protein: CASSRDSPDLSYTF.

V and J are TRBV19 and TRBJ1-1, with a tentative D call TRBD1 (6 bases). V shed 5 bases and J shed 4 bases, with 14 bases lying between them. There are 14 residues in the CDR3. Germline CDR1 is LNHDA and CDR2 is SQIVND (reference sequence). The CDR3 DNA follows: TGTGCCAGTAGTGACAGGAAAGGGGGCACTGAAGCTTTCTTT. Translation gives CASSDRKGGTEAFF.

The chain has TRBV27 and TRBJ2-2; TRBD2 matches 9 bases. The V segment lost 5 bases and the J segment 5 bases; nucleotides outside the gene matches: 15. The CDR3 consists of 18 residues. Germline CDR1 reads MNHEY; CDR2 reads SMNVEV (reference sequence). Written as DNA, the CDR3 is TGTGCCAGCAGTCCCTCTTCGATCGAGCGGGGGGTAACCGGGGAGCTGTTTTTT. Encoded protein: CASSPSSIERGVTGELFF.

The DNA of the CDR3 is TGTGCCAGCAGCCAGACCCCAGGGGGGCGAGACTATGGCTACACCTTC. Its protein product is CASSQTPGGRDYGYTF. V is TRBV28 and J is TRBJ1-2; 7 bases line up with TRBD1. V was pared by 6 bases and J by 3 bases, with 13 bases of the junction left unmatched. CDR1 MDHEN and CDR2 SYDVKM come from the germline V gene. The CDR3 is 16 residues long.

The chain joins TRBV27 to TRBJ1-4, with TRBD1 matching over 7 bases. Germline CDR1 and CDR2: MNHEY and SMNVEV (reference sequence). The CDR3 totals 15 residues. The V and J ends lost 0 bases and 14 bases, in that order; junction bases with no gene match: 12. DNA of the CDR3: TGTGCCAGCAGTTTATCTACACAGGGGCGCGGGGTCCTGTTTTTT. Encoded protein: CASSLSTQGRGVLFF. Drawing the rest from reference TRBV27 and TRBJ1-4, the complete variable domain is EAQVTQNPRYLITVTGKKLTVTCSQNMNHEYMSWYRQDPGLGLRQIYYSMNVEVTDKGDVPEGYKVSRKEKRNFPLILESPSPNQTSLYFCASSLSTQGRGVLFFGSGTQLSVL.

This clone was seen a handful of times. The V gene is TRBV19, the J gene TRBJ2-7; 9 bases match TRBD2. The CDR3 is 16 amino acids. V gave up 4 bases and J gave up 5 bases; unmatched junction bases: 12. Germline-derived CDR1 and CDR2 are LNHDA and SQIVND (reference sequence). CDR3 in amino acids: CASSTSREGRSHEQYF. The DNA of the CDR3 is TGTGCCAGTAGTACGTCGCGGGAGGGCCGTAGCCACGAGCAGTACTTC.

The V and J genes are TRBV9 and TRBJ2-1; D perhaps matches TRBD1 (5 bases). V was shortened by 0 bases and J by 3 bases, with 10 bases between the two germline ends. The CDR3 has 15 residues. Looked up from germline, CDR1 is SGDLS and CDR2 is YYNGEE. The CDR3 sequence: CASSVGKGVYNEQFF. CDR3 in DNA: TGTGCCAGCAGCGTAGGGAAAGGGGTCTACAATGAGCAGTTCTTC.

J is TRBJ1-1 and V is TRBV3-1 (or the pseudogene TRBV3-2); D unclear. The V end was cut by 0 bases, the J end by 0 bases, with 23 bases between. CDR3 length: 20 amino acids. Germline V gives CDR1 LGHDT, CDR2 YNNKEL (reference sequence). CDR3 sequence reads: CASSQERFKIFQPMNTEAFF. For the CDR3, the DNA is TGTGCCAGCAGCCAAGAACGTTTTAAGATTTTCCAACCTATGAACACTGAAGCTTTCTTT.

The V and J genes are TRBV5-1 and TRBJ2-7; possibly TRBD2 for D (6 bases). The CDR3 extends over 14 amino acids. Germline loops: CDR1 SGHRS, CDR2 YFSETQ. V dropped 4 bases and J dropped 6 bases, with 17 bases sitting between them. The CDR3 here is CASSTGSSPGEQYF. CDR3 sequence (DNA): TGCGCCAGCAGCACCGGGAGTTCCCCGGGCGAGCAGTACTTC. Together with reference TRBV5-1 and TRBJ2-7, the CDR3 gives the full variable domain: KAGVTQTPRYLIKTRGQQVTLSCSPISGHRSVSWYQQTPGQGLQFLFEYFSETQRNKGNFPGRFSGRQFSNSRSEMNVSTLELGDSALYLCASSTGSSPGEQYFGPGTRLTVT.

The chain combines TRBV6-5 with TRBJ2-2; the D gene is possibly TRBD1 (6 bases). CDR3 length: 14 amino acids. Per germline, CDR1 MNHEY and CDR2 SVGAGI. V was clipped by 6 bases and J by 4 bases, with 12 bases between them. The CDR3 loop reads CASRKQGPTGELFF. The CDR3 DNA reads TGTGCCAGCAGGAAACAGGGTCCCACCGGGGAGCTGTTTTTT.

The rearrangement uses TRBV6-1 and TRBJ2-5, with 11 positions matching TRBD2. The germline V gene encodes CDR1 MNHNS and CDR2 SASEGT. The CDR3 sequence is 15 residues long. V trimming: 1 base; J trimming: 5 bases; junction bases outside the gene matches: 3. The DNA of the CDR3 is TGTGCCAGCAGTGAAGTTAGCGGGGGGGCTGAGACCCAGTACTTC. It yields the protein CASSEVSGGAETQYF.

V and J are TRBV7-8 and TRBJ1-4, with 12 bases that match TRBD1. The junction had 5 bases not matched to a gene; V was cut back by 1 base and J by 11 bases. The germline V gene encodes CDR1 SGHVS and CDR2 FQNEAQ. CDR3 size: 15 residues. CDR3: CASSLGDRGQEKLFF. The CDR3 region has the DNA TGTGCCAGCAGCTTAGGGGACAGGGGGCAGGAGAAACTGTTTTTT.